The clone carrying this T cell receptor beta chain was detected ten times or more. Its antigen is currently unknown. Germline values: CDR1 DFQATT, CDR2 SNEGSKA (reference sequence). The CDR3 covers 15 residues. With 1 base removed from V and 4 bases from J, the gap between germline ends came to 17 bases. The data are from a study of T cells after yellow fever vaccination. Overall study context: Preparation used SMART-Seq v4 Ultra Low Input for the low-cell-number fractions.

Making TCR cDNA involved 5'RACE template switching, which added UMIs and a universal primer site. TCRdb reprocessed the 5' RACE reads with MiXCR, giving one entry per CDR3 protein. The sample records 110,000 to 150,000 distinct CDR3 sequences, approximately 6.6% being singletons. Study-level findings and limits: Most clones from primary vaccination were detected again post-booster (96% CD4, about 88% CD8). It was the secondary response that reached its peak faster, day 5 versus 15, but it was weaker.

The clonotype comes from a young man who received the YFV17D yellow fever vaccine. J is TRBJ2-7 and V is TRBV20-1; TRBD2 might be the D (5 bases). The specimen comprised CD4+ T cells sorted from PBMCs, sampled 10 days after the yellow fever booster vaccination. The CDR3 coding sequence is TGCAGTGCTAGAGCTCTCTCCGGGAACCCATACGAGCAGTACTTC. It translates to CSARALSGNPYEQYF.